Each of the 2 T cell receptor beta chains below was sequenced from the same sample in a study of OX40 agonist ivuxolimab in advanced cancers. Profiled with immunoSEQ multiplex PCR; TCRdb holds only in-frame clones, not every one. The sample carries 70,000 to 85,000 clones, around nine tenths recorded once. The specimen was CD4+ or CD8+ T cells sorted from blood, collected in a trial of the OX40 agonist ivuxolimab. The receptors derive from an adult with an advanced solid tumor such as melanoma, head and neck, liver or kidney cancer.

This chain joins TRBV28 and TRBJ1-3; D remains ambiguous. Trimming stripped 4 bases from V and 4 bases from J, with 11 bases between. Germline CDR1 and CDR2: MDHEN and SYDVKM. The CDR3 is 14 amino acids. This CDR3 is CASSYRVAGNTIYF. The CDR3 DNA follows: TGTGCCAGCAGTTATAGGGTGGCCGGAAACACCATATATTTT.

The chain combines TRBV7-2 with TRBJ1-5, with D possibly matching TRBD1 (5 bases). Deletions cut 8 bases from V and 2 bases from J, with 13 bases between. The CDR3 length is 14 residues. Germline-derived CDR1 and CDR2 are SGHTA and FQGNSA. CDR3: CASGAGMRNQPQHF. DNA for the CDR3: TGTGCCAGCGGTGCAGGGATGCGCAATCAGCCCCAGCATTTT.